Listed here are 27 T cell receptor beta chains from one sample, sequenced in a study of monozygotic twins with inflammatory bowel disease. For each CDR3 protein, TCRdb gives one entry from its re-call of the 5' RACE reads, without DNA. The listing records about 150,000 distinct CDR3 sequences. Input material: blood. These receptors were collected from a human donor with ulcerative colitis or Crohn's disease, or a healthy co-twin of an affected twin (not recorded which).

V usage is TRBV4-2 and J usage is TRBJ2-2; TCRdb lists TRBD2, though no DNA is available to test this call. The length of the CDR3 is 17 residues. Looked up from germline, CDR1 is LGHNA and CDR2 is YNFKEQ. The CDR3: CASSQGTSGLNTGELFF.

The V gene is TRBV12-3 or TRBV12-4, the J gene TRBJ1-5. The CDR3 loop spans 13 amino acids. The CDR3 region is CASTVNSNQPQHF.

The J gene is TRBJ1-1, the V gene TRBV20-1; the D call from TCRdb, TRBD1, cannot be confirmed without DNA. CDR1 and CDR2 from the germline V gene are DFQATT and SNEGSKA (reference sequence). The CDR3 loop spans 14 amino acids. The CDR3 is CSARDKGTNTEAFF.

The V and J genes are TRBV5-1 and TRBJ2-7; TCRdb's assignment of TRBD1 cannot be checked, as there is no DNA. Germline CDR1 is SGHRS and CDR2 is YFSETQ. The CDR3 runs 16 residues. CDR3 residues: CASSLAGTGGVYEQYF.

The chain's CDR3 is CASSYGGGGTEAFF. The gene calls are TRBV12-3 or TRBV12-4 and TRBJ1-1; TCRdb returns TRBD1, unconfirmable since there is no DNA. The CDR3 runs 14 residues.

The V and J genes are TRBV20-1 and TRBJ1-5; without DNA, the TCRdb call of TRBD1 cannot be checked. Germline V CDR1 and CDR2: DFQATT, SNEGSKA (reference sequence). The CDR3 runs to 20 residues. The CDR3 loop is CSARDSMGRQGLIFNQPQHF.

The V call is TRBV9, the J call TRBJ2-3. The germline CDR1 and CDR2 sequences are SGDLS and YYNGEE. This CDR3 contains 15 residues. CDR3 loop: CASSVEQASTDTQYF.

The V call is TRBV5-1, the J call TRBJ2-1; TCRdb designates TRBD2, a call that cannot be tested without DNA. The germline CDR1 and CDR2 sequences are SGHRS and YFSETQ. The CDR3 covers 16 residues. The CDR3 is CASSFPSSGGLNEQFF.

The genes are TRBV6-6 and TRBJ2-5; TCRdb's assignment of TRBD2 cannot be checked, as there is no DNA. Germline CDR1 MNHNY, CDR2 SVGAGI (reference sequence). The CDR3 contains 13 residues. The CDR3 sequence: CASRGGRVETQYF.

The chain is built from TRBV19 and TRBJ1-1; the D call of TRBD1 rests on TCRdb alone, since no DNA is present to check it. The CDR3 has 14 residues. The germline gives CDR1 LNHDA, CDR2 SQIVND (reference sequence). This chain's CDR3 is CASSITPAGTEAFF.

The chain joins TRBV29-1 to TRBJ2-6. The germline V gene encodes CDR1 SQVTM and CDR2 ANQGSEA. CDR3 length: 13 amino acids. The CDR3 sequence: CSAMDSGANVLTF. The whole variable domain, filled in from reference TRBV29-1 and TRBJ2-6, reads SAVISQKPSRDICQRGTSLTIQCQVDSQVTMMFWYRQQPGQSLTLIATANQGSEATYESGFVIDKFPISRPNLTFSTLTVSNMSPEDSSIYLCSAMDSGANVLTFGAGSRLTVL.

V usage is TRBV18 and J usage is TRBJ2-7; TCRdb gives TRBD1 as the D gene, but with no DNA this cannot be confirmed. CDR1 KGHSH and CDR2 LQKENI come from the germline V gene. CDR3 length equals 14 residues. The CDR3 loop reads CASSPSQGLYEQYF.

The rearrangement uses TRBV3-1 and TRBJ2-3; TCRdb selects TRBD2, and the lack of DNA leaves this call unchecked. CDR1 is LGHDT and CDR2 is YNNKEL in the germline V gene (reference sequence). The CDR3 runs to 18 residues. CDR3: CASSQVWGAAGRKDTQYF.

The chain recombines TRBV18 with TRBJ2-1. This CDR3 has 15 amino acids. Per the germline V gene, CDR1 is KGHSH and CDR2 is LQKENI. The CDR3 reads CASSASQPFNNEQFF.

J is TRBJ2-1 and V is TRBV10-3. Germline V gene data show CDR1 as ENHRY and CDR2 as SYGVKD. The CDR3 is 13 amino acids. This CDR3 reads CAISEPLDDEQFF.

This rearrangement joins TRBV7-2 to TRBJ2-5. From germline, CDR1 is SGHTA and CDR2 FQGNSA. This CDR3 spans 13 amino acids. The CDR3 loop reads CASSLAKQETQYF.

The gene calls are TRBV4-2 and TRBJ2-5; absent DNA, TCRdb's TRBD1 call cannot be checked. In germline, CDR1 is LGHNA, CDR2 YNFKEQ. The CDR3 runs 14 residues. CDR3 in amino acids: CASSQERTGGTQYF.

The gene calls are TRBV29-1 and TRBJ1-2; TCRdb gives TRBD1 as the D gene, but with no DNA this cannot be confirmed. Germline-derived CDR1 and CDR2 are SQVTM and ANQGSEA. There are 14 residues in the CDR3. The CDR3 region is CSTGTGERAVGYTF.

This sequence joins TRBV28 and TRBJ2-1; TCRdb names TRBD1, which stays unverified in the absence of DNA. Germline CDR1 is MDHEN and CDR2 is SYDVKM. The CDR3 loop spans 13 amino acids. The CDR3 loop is CASLEDRDNEQFF.

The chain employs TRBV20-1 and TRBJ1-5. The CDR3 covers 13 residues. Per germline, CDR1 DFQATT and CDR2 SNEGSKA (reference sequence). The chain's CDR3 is CSAKGGRNQPQHF.

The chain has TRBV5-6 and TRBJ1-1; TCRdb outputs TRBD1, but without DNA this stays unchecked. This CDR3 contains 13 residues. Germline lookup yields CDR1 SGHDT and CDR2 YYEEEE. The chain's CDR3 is CASSSGRDTEAFF.

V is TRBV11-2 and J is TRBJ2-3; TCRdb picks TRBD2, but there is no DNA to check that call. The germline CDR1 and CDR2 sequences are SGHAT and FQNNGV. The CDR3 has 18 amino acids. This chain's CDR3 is CASSSGTSGLFSTDTQYF.

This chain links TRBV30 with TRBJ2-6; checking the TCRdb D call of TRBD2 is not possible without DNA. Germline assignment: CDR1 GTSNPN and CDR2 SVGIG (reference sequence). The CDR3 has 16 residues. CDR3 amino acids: CAWSWEGNSGANVLTF.

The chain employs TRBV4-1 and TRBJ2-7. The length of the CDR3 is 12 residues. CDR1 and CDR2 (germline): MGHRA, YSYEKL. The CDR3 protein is CASSQDGTEQYF.

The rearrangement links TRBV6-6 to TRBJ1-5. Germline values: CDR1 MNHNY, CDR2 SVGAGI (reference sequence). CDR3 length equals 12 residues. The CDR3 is CATGLNPWPQHF.

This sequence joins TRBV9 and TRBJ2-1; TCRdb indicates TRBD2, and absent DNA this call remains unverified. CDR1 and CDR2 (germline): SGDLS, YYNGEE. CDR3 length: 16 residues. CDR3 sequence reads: CASSVRGGAPYNEQFF.

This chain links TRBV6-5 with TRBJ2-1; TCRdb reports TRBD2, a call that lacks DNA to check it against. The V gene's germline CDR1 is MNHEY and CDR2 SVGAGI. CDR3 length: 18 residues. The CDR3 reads CASSYSMGAGISYNEQFF.